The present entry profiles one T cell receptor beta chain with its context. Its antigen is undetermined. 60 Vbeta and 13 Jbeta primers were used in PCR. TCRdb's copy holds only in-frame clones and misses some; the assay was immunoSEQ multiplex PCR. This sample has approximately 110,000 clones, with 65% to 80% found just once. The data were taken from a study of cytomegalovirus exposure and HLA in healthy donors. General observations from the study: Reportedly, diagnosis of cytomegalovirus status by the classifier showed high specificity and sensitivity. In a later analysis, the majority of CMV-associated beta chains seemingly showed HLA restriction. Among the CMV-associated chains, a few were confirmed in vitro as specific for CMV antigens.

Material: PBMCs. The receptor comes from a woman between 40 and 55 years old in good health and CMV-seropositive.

As DNA, the CDR3 is TGCGCCAGCAGACCCCCAGCCGGGGAGCTGTTTTTT. It encodes CASRPPAGELFF. The gene calls are TRBV10-2 and TRBJ2-2; the D is unclear. V dropped 6 bases and J dropped 6 bases, with 8 bases sitting between them. Germline CDR1 is WSHSY and CDR2 is SAAADI. The CDR3 totals 12 residues.